A single sample gave rise to the 26 T cell receptor beta chains below, sequenced in a study of blood T cell repertoires in COVID-19. Clones were read by immunoSEQ multiplex PCR, and TCRdb kept only the in-frame ones, dropping some. This table has approximately 240,000 clones, 65% to 80% appearing once. The sample taken for sequencing was peripheral blood. The source of these receptors is a woman in her forties with active or convalescent COVID-19.

This clone turned up a few times. This sequence joins TRBV11-2 and TRBJ1-4; no firm D call. Germline-derived CDR1 and CDR2 are SGHAT and FQNNGV. The CDR3 sequence is 14 residues long. Deletions cut 5 bases from V and 8 bases from J, with 15 bases between. The CDR3 loop is CASSHSDAREKLFF. DNA for the CDR3: TGTGCCAGCAGCCATAGCGACGCGAGGGAAAAACTGTTTTTT.

The chain is built from TRBV28 and TRBJ1-1; TRBD1 matches 7 bases. The V segment lost 6 bases and the J segment 0 bases; nucleotides outside the gene matches: 4. The germline V gene has CDR1 MDHEN and CDR2 SYDVKM. This CDR3 is built from 14 residues. In nucleotides, the CDR3 is TGTGCCAGCAGCCCCAGGGGGATGAACACTGAAGCTTTCTTT. Protein sequence: CASSPRGMNTEAFF.

The chain uses TRBV7-9 and TRBJ1-6; possible D gene TRBD1, 5 bases. This CDR3 is built from 14 residues. Germline V gene data show CDR1 as SEHNR and CDR2 as FQNEAQ (reference sequence). V shed 6 bases and J shed 2 bases, with 8 bases lying between them. This chain's CDR3 is CASRKDTYNSPLHF. The CDR3 DNA reads TGTGCCAGCAGAAAGGACACCTATAATTCACCCCTCCACTTT. Full variable domain (remainder filled in from reference TRBV7-9 and TRBJ1-6): DTGVSQNPRHKITKRGQNVTFRCDPISEHNRLYWYRQTLGQGPEFLTYFQNEAQLEKSRLLSDRFSAERPKGSFSTLEIQRTEQGDSAMYLCASRKDTYNSPLHFGNGTRLTVT.

The chain joins TRBV7-8 to TRBJ1-1; the match to TRBD1 covers 7 bases. Looked up from germline, CDR1 is SGHVS and CDR2 is FQNEAQ. The CDR3 has 14 amino acids. The V segment lost 6 bases and the J segment 0 bases; nucleotides outside the gene matches: 4. The CDR3 here is CASSRTGLNTEAFF. The CDR3 DNA reads as TGTGCCAGCAGTCGGACAGGTTTGAACACTGAAGCTTTCTTT.

CDR3 in DNA: TGTGCCAGTAGTAGCCCACGGGACAGGTGGGGCACTGAAGCTTTCTTT. This codes for CASSSPRDRWGTEAFF. V gene TRBV19 combines with J gene TRBJ1-1; TRBD1 matches at 8 bases. V lost 4 bases to trimming and J lost 4 bases; unmatched junction nucleotides: 11. In germline, CDR1 is LNHDA, CDR2 SQIVND (reference sequence). The CDR3 extends over 16 amino acids.

The V call is TRBV11-2, the J call TRBJ2-5, with D tentatively TRBD1 (6 bases). The CDR3 runs 15 residues. Germline CDR1 is SGHAT and CDR2 is FQNNGV. The V and J ends lost 2 bases and 3 bases respectively, with 13 bases between them. The CDR3 DNA is TGTGCCAGCAGCTTAAGGGGGACGGTAGAAGAGACCCAGTACTTC. Protein: CASSLRGTVEETQYF.

V gene TRBV24-1 combines with J gene TRBJ1-1; D possibly corresponds to TRBD1 (5 bases). V shed 6 bases and J shed 1 base, with 11 bases lying between them. CDR3 length: 14 amino acids. CDR1 KGHDR and CDR2 SFDVKD come from the germline V gene. The CDR3 DNA reads TGTGCCACCAGTCAGGGCAGTTCGAACACTGAAGCTTTCTTT. Its protein is CATSQGSSNTEAFF.

The chain couples TRBV5-4 to TRBJ1-6; D is perhaps TRBD1 (6 bases). Germline-derived CDR1 and CDR2 are SGHNT and YYREEE (reference sequence). This CDR3 comprises 16 residues. V was trimmed by 3 bases and J by 3 bases, leaving 13 bases between them. The CDR3 sequence is CASSSGLQGYNSPLHF. DNA of the CDR3: TGTGCCAGCAGCTCGGGTCTACAGGGCTATAATTCACCCCTCCACTTT. The variable domain in full, with the rest retrieved from reference TRBV5-4 and TRBJ1-6, is ETGVTQSPTHLIKTRGQQVTLRCSSQSGHNTVSWYQQALGQGPQFIFQYYREEENGRGNFPPRFSGLQFPNYSSELNVNALELDDSALYLCASSSGLQGYNSPLHFGNGTRLTVT.

This clone is a singleton in its sample. This chain joins TRBV6-1 and TRBJ2-6; D is undetermined. Germline values: CDR1 MNHNS, CDR2 SASEGT. The CDR3 covers 17 residues. V shed 0 bases and J shed 0 bases, with 9 bases lying between them. CDR3 DNA: TGTGCCAGCAGTGAAGCTGACTTCCGCTCTGGGGCCAACGTCCTGACTTTC. Protein: CASSEADFRSGANVLTF.

Concerning this clone itself: The sample contains more than one DNA sequence encoding this CDR3. The genes are TRBV30 and TRBJ2-3, with TRBD1 matching 7 bases. CDR1 and CDR2 from the germline V gene are GTSNPN and SVGIG (reference sequence). This CDR3 spans 11 amino acids. The V segment lost 3 bases and the J segment 6 bases; nucleotides outside the gene matches: 0. The CDR3 sequence: CAWRDRDTQYF. CDR3 nucleotides: TGTGCCTGGAGGGACAGGGATACGCAGTATTTT.

The chain links TRBV5-1 to TRBJ2-7, with D possibly matching TRBD2 (6 bases). The V end was cut by 4 bases, the J end by 0 bases, with 17 bases between. This CDR3 contains 16 residues. Germline V gene lookup returns CDR1 SGHRS and CDR2 YFSETQ. The CDR3 is CASSPGGLGYSYEQYV. The CDR3 DNA is TGCGCCAGCAGCCCCGGAGGGTTAGGATACTCCTACGAGCAGTACGTC.

The CDR3 reads CASSLVGVRSGNTIYF. CDR3 coding DNA: TGCGCCAGCAGCTTGGTTGGAGTCCGCTCTGGAAACACCATATATTTT. This chain links TRBV5-1 with TRBJ1-3; D remains ambiguous. Germline V gene lookup returns CDR1 SGHRS and CDR2 YFSETQ. V gave up 0 bases and J gave up 0 bases, with 10 bases separating them. This CDR3 comprises 16 residues.

The rearrangement uses TRBV7-6 and TRBJ1-6; tentative D call: TRBD1 (6 bases). Germline assignment: CDR1 SGHVS and CDR2 FNYEAQ. The V and J ends lost 2 bases and 1 base respectively, with 12 bases between them. The CDR3 length is 17 residues. The CDR3 reads CASSLTGGNSYNSPLHF. In DNA, the CDR3 is TGTGCCAGCAGCTTAACGGGGGGCAATTCCTATAATTCACCCCTCCACTTT. The full variable domain, completed using reference TRBV7-6 and TRBJ1-6, is GAGVSQSPRYKVTKRGQDVALRCDPISGHVSLYWYRQALGQGPEFLTYFNYEAQQDKSGLPNDRFSAERPEGSISTLTIQRTEQRDSAMYRCASSLTGGNSYNSPLHFGNGTRLTVT.

The V call is TRBV10-1, the J call TRBJ2-2; tentative D call: TRBD1 (6 bases). The CDR3 is 14 residues long. V gave up 6 bases and J gave up 3 bases, with 11 bases separating them. CDR1 and CDR2 from the germline V gene are WNHNN and SYGVQD (reference sequence). The CDR3 bases are TGCGCCAGCAGGCAGGGGAAGGACACCGGGGAGCTGTTTTTT. Translating gives CASRQGKDTGELFF.

The chain carries TRBV11-2 and TRBJ2-3, with D possibly TRBD2 on 7 matching bases. The CDR3 runs to 15 residues. Germline V lookup: CDR1 SGHAT, CDR2 FQNNGV. V was pared by 8 bases and J by 2 bases, with 17 bases between. CDR3 in amino acids: CASSPRGGDTDTQYF. In DNA, the CDR3 is TGTGCCAGCTCCCCGAGGGGGGGGGACACAGATACGCAGTATTTT.

This sequence joins TRBV6-5 and TRBJ1-4, with TRBD1 matching 9 bases. CDR3 length equals 16 residues. The junction had 3 bases not matched to a gene; V was cut back by 3 bases and J by 1 base. In germline, CDR1 is MNHEY, CDR2 SVGAGI. CDR3 nucleotides: TGTGCCAGCAGTTATACAGGGGGCCTAACTAATGAAAAACTGTTTTTT. Translating gives CASSYTGGLTNEKLFF.

This chain links TRBV29-1 with TRBJ2-3, with 7 positions matching TRBD2. From germline, CDR1 is SQVTM and CDR2 ANQGSEA. V lost 0 bases and J lost 2; bases outside the gene matches: 17. CDR3 size: 19 residues. In nucleotides, the CDR3 is TGCAGCGTTGAAGATTGGGGTAGCGGGCCTCGTTTACTCACAGATACGCAGTATTTT. It encodes CSVEDWGSGPRLLTDTQYF.

The chain links TRBV27 to TRBJ1-4, with a possible D match to TRBD1 (6 bases). V was cut by 5 bases and J by 8 bases, with 18 bases left in between. CDR3 size: 15 residues. Germline V gives CDR1 MNHEY, CDR2 SMNVEV (reference sequence). The CDR3 reads CASSIRGRVGEKLFF. For the CDR3, the DNA is TGTGCCAGCAGTATCAGGGGACGGGTTGGGGAAAAACTGTTTTTT.

With regard to this clone: Other DNA sequences of this sample code for an identical CDR3. The chain recombines TRBV3-1 (or the pseudogene TRBV3-2) with TRBJ1-4, with a tentative D call TRBD1 (5 bases). From germline, CDR1 is LGHDT and CDR2 YNNKEL (reference sequence). V was cut by 0 bases and J by 3 bases, with 5 bases left in between. The CDR3 loop spans 14 amino acids. CDR3 loop: CASSQDRANEKLFF. In nucleotides, the CDR3 is TGTGCCAGCAGCCAAGACAGGGCTAATGAAAAACTGTTTTTT.

V gene TRBV27 combines with J gene TRBJ1-1; possible D gene TRBD1, 5 bases. V shed 3 bases and J shed 4 bases, with 15 bases lying between them. Germline lookup yields CDR1 MNHEY and CDR2 SMNVEV (reference sequence). The CDR3 totals 15 residues. The CDR3 nucleotides are TGTGCCAGCAGTTTCGATTGGCAGGGCGGCACTGAAGCTTTCTTT. It specifies CASSFDWQGGTEAFF.

This clone was counted between two and nine times. The V and J genes are TRBV28 and TRBJ1-1; 8 nucleotides match TRBD1. This CDR3 has 15 amino acids. V lost 3 bases, J lost 1 base, and 4 bases stayed unmatched. CDR1 is MDHEN and CDR2 is SYDVKM in the germline V gene. CDR3: CASSLETGANTEAFF. Here the CDR3 DNA reads TGTGCCAGCAGTTTGGAGACAGGGGCGAACACTGAAGCTTTCTTT.

The V call is TRBV28, the J call TRBJ1-4, with 7 bases identical to TRBD1. The CDR3 length is 16 residues. V trimming: 1 base; J trimming: 2 bases; junction bases outside the gene matches: 4. Germline V gives CDR1 MDHEN, CDR2 SYDVKM. The CDR3 DNA reads TGTGCCAGCAGTTTATCGACAGGGTACACTAATGAAAAACTGTTTTTT. Protein: CASSLSTGYTNEKLFF.

The J gene is TRBJ2-1, the V gene TRBV2; no reliable D call. The CDR3 consists of 10 residues. With 0 bases removed from V and 15 bases from J, the gap between germline ends came to 6 bases. The germline gives CDR1 SNHLY, CDR2 FYNNEI. The DNA of the CDR3 is TGTGCCAGCAGTGAAGCGCGGCGGTTCTTC. Translating gives CASSEARRFF.

The chain uses TRBV5-6 and TRBJ1-1, with unresolved D. The V end lost 0 bases, the J end lost 7 bases, and 13 bases lay between the germline ends. Germline CDR1 is SGHDT and CDR2 is YYEEEE. The CDR3 is 14 residues long. The CDR3 DNA follows: TGTGCCAGCAGCTTGGGGGCACGGGAAGGTGAAGCTTTCTTT. Translating it yields CASSLGAREGEAFF.

This rearrangement joins TRBV6-1 to TRBJ1-3, with 7 positions matching TRBD1. CDR3 size: 16 residues. With V trimmed by 1 base and J by 4 bases, 7 bases remained unmatched. The V gene's germline CDR1 is MNHNS and CDR2 SASEGT. DNA of the CDR3: TGTGCCAGCAGTGAAGGACAGGGTATCTTCGGAAACACCATATATTTT. Its translation: CASSEGQGIFGNTIYF.

This clone occurred a few times. The rearrangement uses TRBV20-1 and TRBJ1-2; D is unresolved. Germline CDR1 DFQATT, CDR2 SNEGSKA (reference sequence). Trimming pared 3 bases from V and 0 bases from J, leaving 14 bases between. The CDR3 has 15 residues. CDR3 DNA sequence: TGCAGTGCTAGTAATAGCCAGCAAGCTAACTATGGCTACACCTTC. Its protein is CSASNSQQANYGYTF.